Listed below are T cell receptor beta chains from one sample, sequenced in a study of neurological immune-mediated disorders. TCRdb ran MiXCR on the 5' RACE reads and lists one entry per CDR3 protein. The sample has about 39,000 distinct CDR3 sequences; almost 7.5% are singletons. The sequencing sample was made of CD4+ T cells from blood. Source of these receptors: a man in his fifties or sixties in good health. The CDR3 runs from the conserved cysteine through the conserved F or W. D genes are given only for firm matches. Size values are once, few and many counts, or a class for expanded clones, and some rows have none.

d_gene	abundance	j_gene	len	v_gene	CDR3aa	CDR3nt
.	few	TRBJ2-1	13	TRBV6-5	CASRPGRGNEQFF	TGTGCCAGCAGACCAGGACGGGGGAATGAGCAGTTCTTC
TRBD2	many	TRBJ2-3	15	TRBV29-1	CSVDLRLAQSDTQYF	TGCAGCGTTGACCTCAGACTAGCACAGTCAGATACGCAGTATTTT
TRBD1	many	TRBJ1-1	15	TRBV5-1	CASSLQGGVYTEAFF	TGCGCCAGCAGCTTACAGGGGGGCGTTTACACTGAAGCTTTCTTT
.	.	TRBJ1-1	12	TRBV6-6	CASTLGVTEAFF	TGTGCCAGCACTCTCGGGGTTACTGAAGCTTTCTTT
.	medium-sized	TRBJ2-2	11	TRBV29-1	CSVKEGGELFF	TGCAGCGTGAAGGAAGGCGGGGAGCTGTTTTTT
.	many	TRBJ1-2	11	TRBV7-2	CASSLHYGYTF	TGTGCCAGCAGCCTACACTATGGCTACACCTTC
.	.	TRBJ2-7	11	TRBV20-1	CSAYLAPGEYF	TGCAGTGCTTACCTAGCGCCTGGCGAGTACTTC
.	.	TRBJ2-7	13	TRBV28	CASRHQGSYEQYF	TGTGCCAGCCGCCACCAGGGGTCCTACGAGCAGTACTTC
.	.	TRBJ2-7	13	TRBV20-1	CSAFGTADYEQYF	TGCAGTGCCTTCGGGACGGCGGACTACGAGCAGTACTTC
TRBD1	many	TRBJ1-2	16	TRBV6-5	CASSYGTGSVNYGYTF	TGTGCCAGCAGTTACGGGACAGGGTCGGTAAACTATGGCTACACCTTC
.	many	TRBJ1-4	14	TRBV20-1	CSARDRGGNEKLFF	TGCAGTGCTAGAGATCGGGGGGGTAATGAAAAACTGTTTTTT
.	many	TRBJ2-3	14	TRBV5-1	CASSINGGYDTQYF	TGCGCCAGCAGCATAAACGGGGGTTATGATACGCAGTATTTT
TRBD2	many	TRBJ2-7	15	TRBV29-1	CSVGGTSGSTYEQYF	TGCAGCGTTGGAGGGACTAGCGGGAGTACCTACGAGCAGTACTTC
.	many	TRBJ2-1	13	TRBV5-1	CASSLGTVNEQFF	TGCGCCAGCAGCTTGGGGACGGTCAATGAGCAGTTCTTC
TRBD1	many	TRBJ1-3	15	TRBV5-1	CASSLDGTAGNTIYF	TGCGCCAGCAGCTTGGATGGGACAGCTGGAAACACCATATATTTT
TRBD1	once	TRBJ2-1	15	TRBV7-9	CASSLGQGLRNEQFF	TGTGCCAGCAGCTTAGGACAGGGGCTCAGGAATGAGCAGTTCTTC
.	many	TRBJ2-1	17	TRBV7-8	CASSLEGGPVSYNEQFF	TGTGCCAGCAGCTTAGAGGGGGGACCCGTCTCCTACAATGAGCAGTTCTTC
TRBD2	many	TRBJ2-1	14	TRBV7-9	CASRPSGLDNEQFF	TGTGCCAGCAGACCTAGCGGGCTAGACAATGAGCAGTTCTTC
TRBD2	many	TRBJ2-3	17	TRBV3-1	CASSPRTSLSSKDTQYF	TGTGCCAGCAGCCCCCGGACTAGCTTGAGTTCTAAAGATACGCAGTATTTT
.	many	TRBJ1-1	13	TRBV6-2/TRBV6-3	CASSYASAGEAFF	TGTGCCAGCAGTTATGCGTCCGCGGGTGAAGCTTTCTTT
.	many	TRBJ2-2	16	TRBV3-1	CASRLQGYTNTGELFF	TGTGCCAGCAGGCTTCAGGGCTATACGAACACCGGGGAGCTGTTTTTT
.	many	TRBJ2-1	15	TRBV20-1	CSASPTSTARAEQFF	TGCAGTGCTAGTCCGACCTCAACAGCGCGGGCTGAGCAGTTCTTC
TRBD2	.	TRBJ2-5	18	TRBV20-1	CSAQGARDYREIEETQYF	TGCAGTGCTCAAGGTGCCCGGGACTACCGGGAGATAGAAGAGACCCAGTACTTC
.	many	TRBJ2-7	15	TRBV4-2	CASSPGATQGYEQYF	TGTGCCAGCAGCCCCGGGGCGACCCAGGGCTACGAGCAGTACTTC
.	many	TRBJ2-7	14	TRBV4-1	CASSQDRRDHEQYF	TGCGCCAGCAGCCAAGATAGGAGGGACCACGAGCAGTACTTC
TRBD1	many	TRBJ2-3	16	TRBV7-2	CASSLVTGASTDTQYF	TGTGCCAGCAGCTTAGTTACAGGGGCTAGCACAGATACGCAGTATTTT
.	many	TRBJ2-7	16	TRBV4-3	CASSQDQSYGPYEQYF	TGCGCCAGCAGCCAAGATCAGTCGTACGGCCCCTACGAGCAGTACTTC
TRBD2	many	TRBJ2-1	16	TRBV5-1	CASSPMTSGAYNEQFF	TGCGCCAGCAGCCCAATGACTAGCGGGGCTTACAATGAGCAGTTCTTC
TRBD2	many	TRBJ2-1	19	TRBV7-2	CASSLSIPRAGVGHNEQFF	TGTGCCAGCAGCTTAAGTATTCCTCGGGCGGGAGTGGGACACAATGAGCAGTTCTTC
.	many	TRBJ2-3	16	TRBV7-6	CASSSPGPGTGDTQYF	TGTGCCAGCAGCTCCCCGGGACCAGGGACGGGGGATACGCAGTATTTT
TRBD2	many	TRBJ2-1	15	TRBV12-3/TRBV12-4	CASSFGAGVANEQFF	TGTGCCAGCAGTTTTGGAGCGGGAGTAGCCAATGAGCAGTTCTTC
TRBD2	many	TRBJ2-1	14	TRBV5-6	CASSWGLAYNEQFF	TGTGCCAGCAGCTGGGGACTAGCTTACAATGAGCAGTTCTTC
.	many	TRBJ2-7	15	TRBV6-5	CASSPPPPGAYEQYF	TGTGCCAGCAGTCCGCCTCCCCCGGGGGCCTACGAGCAGTACTTC
TRBD2	many	TRBJ2-1	13	TRBV19	CASSIARLARFAF	TGTGCCAGTAGTATAGCCAGACTAGCCCGATTCGCTTTC
.	medium-sized	TRBJ2-3	15	TRBV4-3	CASSQERTGTDTQYF	TGCGCCAGCAGCCAGGAGCGAACCGGCACAGATACGCAGTATTTT
.	many	TRBJ1-1	15	TRBV7-2	CASRSGGPMNTEAFF	TGTGCCAGCAGAAGCGGGGGGCCCATGAACACTGAAGCTTTCTTT
.	many	TRBJ2-5	14	TRBV7-2	CASSLGRGPETQYF	TGTGCCAGCAGCTTAGGGCGGGGGCCAGAGACCCAGTACTTC
TRBD2	.	TRBJ2-1	15	TRBV20-1	CSAFIPSGSRIEQFF	TGCAGTGCTTTCATACCTAGCGGGAGTAGGATTGAGCAGTTCTTC
TRBD2	many	TRBJ2-1	13	TRBV29-1	CSVEGLAGNEQFF	TGCAGCGTTGAAGGTCTAGCGGGCAATGAGCAGTTCTTC
TRBD2	many	TRBJ2-5	16	TRBV20-1	CSARDVGLAVRETQYF	TGCAGTGCTAGAGACGTCGGACTAGCAGTTCGGGAGACCCAGTACTTC
TRBD1	many	TRBJ1-5	15	TRBV20-1	CSARDWGQGVQPQHF	TGCAGTGCTAGAGATTGGGGACAGGGTGTACAGCCCCAGCATTTT
TRBD2	many	TRBJ2-1	14	TRBV12-3/TRBV12-4	CASITSGSISEQFF	TGTGCCAGCATCACTAGCGGGAGTATCTCTGAGCAGTTCTTC
TRBD1	many	TRBJ2-5	14	TRBV9	CASSVRDRPVDQYF	TGTGCCAGCAGCGTCCGGGACAGGCCTGTGGACCAGTACTTC